This T cell receptor (beta chain) was recovered during a study of beta chain features in type 1 diabetes (dated by TCRdb to 2017 to 2018). Context from the whole study: Mean age, gender distribution, total cell number and subset yield did not differ between patients and healthy donors. Regulatory and stem cell-like memory subsets were isolated from only 8 patients and about eight healthy donors, whereas naive and central memory subsets came from all 28 donors. In the study, TCRB repertoires of sorted circulating CD4+ T cell subsets from recently diagnosed type 1 diabetes patients were compared with those of matched healthy donors. A total of approximately 100,000,000 sorted cells were examined across all samples, and the number of cells per subset was strongly correlated with RNA yield.

This clone has only a few counts. Which antigen it targets is not known. Base qualities are not provided; no much larger clone lies one nucleotide away. The entire amount of isolated RNA was reverse transcribed using the High Capacity cDNA Reverse Transcription Kit, so the sequenced TCRB transcripts were expressed ones. Naive, central memory and regulatory T cell samples underwent deep immunoSEQ sequencing, averaging roughly 3.5 million total reads per sample. Sorted cells were lysed in RLT buffer, and RNA was extracted using DNase-treated RNeasy Micro or Mini kits according to cell number. To prevent cross-contamination, every cell subset was processed on its own, while patient and healthy donor samples were processed together. The immunoSEQ multiplex PCR was used to amplify TCRB sequences from cDNA, generating 87-bp fragments that spanned the CDR3 region. The amplicons were sequenced using the Illumina HiSeq platform. The published analysis was carried out like this. Synthetic template baselines were used to correct PCR bias computationally, reads within Hamming distance 2 were collapsed, and singletons that could not be merged were discarded. By aligning reads against IMGT, V, D and J genes, CDR3 length, and insertions or deletions at six rearrangement sites were assigned. Within each subset, clonotype counts were normalized to sorted cell number, after which true diversity and Gini coefficients were computed with the tcR R package. The overlap coefficient, calculated on TCRB nucleotide sequences, was used to measure repertoire sharing. Out-of-frame TCRB sequences from naive cells were analyzed to stand in for the pre-selection repertoire. This immuneACCESS table, as held by TCRdb, lists in-frame sequences with V and J called but not all clones. Of the missing ones, under half trace to an unresolved V gene in checked studies; the others have no known cause. That table supplies the V and J calls and clone size; D and trimming were determined from the DNA. The sample data list 350,000 to 450,000 clones, and around 16% of these were observed just once. 0.019% of the sample belongs to the ten largest clones.

The germline V end is reduced by 4 bases and the J end by 4 bases; junction bases left unmatched: 4. Per the germline V gene, SGHRS is the CDR1 and YFSETQ is the CDR2. From cysteine to phenylalanine, the CDR3 is 14 amino acids long. Of the read, only the CDR3 DNA is kept; its 42 bases are in frame from base 1. Each donor gave one peripheral blood draw, roughly 110 mL on average, collected into heparinised tubes. A BD FACSAria II was used to sort naive, central memory, regulatory and stem cell-like memory CD4+ T cells with a panel that included CD45RO, CCR7, CD25, CD127, CD95 and CD27. All sorted populations exceeded 95% purity. PBMCs were separated immediately by Lymphoprep density gradient centrifugation and were stained directly, without being cultured. To minimize batch effects, samples were stained and sorted in pairs, one healthy donor with one patient per experiment. General study outcomes and caveats: Because cDNA was sequenced instead of genomic DNA, activated cells with high expression could be over-represented, although the groups did not differ in activation or CD3 levels. A moderate but significant shortening of TCRB CDR3 length was observed in type 1 diabetes patients in all four CD4+ subsets. The naive, central memory and regulatory TCRB repertoires appeared to resemble one another more closely among patients than among healthy donors. HLA sub-analyses involved small numbers of individuals, so any influence of HLA type on TCRB rearrangement remained unresolved. PCR may preferentially amplify shorter templates, but because patient and control samples were amplified and corrected together, any resulting skew would affect both groups equally. Patients with type 1 diabetes made fewer insertions and deleted more nucleotides at VDJ recombination sites, implying thymic rearrangement abnormalities.

Recombination joined TRBV5-1 with TRBJ1-2; 10 central bases correspond to TRBD1. Sequencing input: naive CD4+ T cells from blood. Taken with the paper, the label for cell subset or site translates to: true naive CD4+ T cells. This TCR was sampled from a woman younger than 30 in good health. CDR3 protein: CASSGTGEIYGYTF. Here is the DNA: TGCGCCAGCAGCGGGACAGGGGAGATCTATGGCTACACCTTC.